This T cell receptor beta chain comes out of a study of T cells in localized non-small cell lung cancer. Germline lookup yields CDR1 KGHSH and CDR2 LQKENI. CDR3 length: 15 residues. With 5 bases removed from V and 4 bases from J, the gap between germline ends came to 14 bases. Overall study results and limits: In uninvolved adjacent lung, T cell clonality reached its highest value, exceeding tumor. Those with higher blood T cell density had longer overall survival. Sequencing was limited to one tumor region, leaving the possibility of heterogeneity open. Among the top 100 tumor clones, a median approximately 60 appeared in adjacent lung.

Generated by immunoSEQ multiplex PCR, the TCRdb table keeps only in-frame clones and is missing some. Of 890 or so clones listed, roughly 23% are singletons. Note on this clone: Its antigen is not identified.

The sequence was obtained from a woman aged 35-70 years with stage III lung adenocarcinoma. The chain combines TRBV18 with TRBJ2-2, with D possibly TRBD1 on 5 matching bases. The sample in question was normal lung tissue next to the tumor, obtained before any cancer treatment. The CDR3 spells CASSDRQITTGELFF. The CDR3 region has the DNA TGTGCCAGCTCAGACAGACAGATTACCACCGGGGAGCTGTTTTTT.